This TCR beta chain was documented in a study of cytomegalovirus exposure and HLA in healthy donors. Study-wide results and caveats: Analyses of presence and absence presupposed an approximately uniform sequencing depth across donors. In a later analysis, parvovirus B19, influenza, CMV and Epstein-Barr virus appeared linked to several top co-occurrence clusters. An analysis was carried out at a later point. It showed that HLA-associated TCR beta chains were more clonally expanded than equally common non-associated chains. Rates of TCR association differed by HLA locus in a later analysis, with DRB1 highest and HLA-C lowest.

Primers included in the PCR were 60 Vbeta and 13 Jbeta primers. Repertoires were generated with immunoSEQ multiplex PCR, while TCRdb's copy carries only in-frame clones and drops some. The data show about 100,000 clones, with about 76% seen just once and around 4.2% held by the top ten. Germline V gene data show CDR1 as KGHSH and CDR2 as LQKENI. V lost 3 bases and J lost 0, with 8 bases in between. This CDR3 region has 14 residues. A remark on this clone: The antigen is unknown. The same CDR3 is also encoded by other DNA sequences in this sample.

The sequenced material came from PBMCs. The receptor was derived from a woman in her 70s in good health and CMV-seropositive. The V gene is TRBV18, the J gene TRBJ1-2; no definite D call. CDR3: CASSPQQANYGYTF. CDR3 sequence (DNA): TGTGCCAGCTCACCCCAGCAGGCTAACTATGGCTACACCTTC.